This T cell receptor beta chain was recovered during a study of OX40 agonist ivuxolimab in advanced cancers. Overall study: Prior anti-PD-1, anti-PD-L1 or anti-CTLA-4 therapy was allowed; 40% had some. The study reported partial responses in three patients: one hepatocellular carcinoma, two cutaneous melanoma.

This table comes from immunoSEQ multiplex PCR, and its TCRdb copy is limited to in-frame clones, with some not included. The sample shows roughly 86,000 clones, approximately 90% of them seen only once. The V gene lost 1 base and the J gene lost 0 bases, with 16 bases spanning the gap. CDR1 is SGHAT and CDR2 is FQNNGV in the germline V gene. This CDR3 is 19 amino acids long. This chain joins TRBV11-2 and TRBJ2-6; the D gene could be TRBD1 or TRBD2 (6 bases each). The receptor's source is an adult with an advanced solid tumor such as melanoma, head and neck, liver or kidney cancer. Sequenced material: CD4+ or CD8+ T cells sorted from blood, taken in a trial of the OX40 agonist ivuxolimab. The CDR3 here is CASSLGSLGGRSGANVLTF. CDR3 nucleotide sequence: TGTGCCAGCAGCTTAGGCTCCCTCGGGGGCCGCTCTGGGGCCAACGTCCTGACTTTC.